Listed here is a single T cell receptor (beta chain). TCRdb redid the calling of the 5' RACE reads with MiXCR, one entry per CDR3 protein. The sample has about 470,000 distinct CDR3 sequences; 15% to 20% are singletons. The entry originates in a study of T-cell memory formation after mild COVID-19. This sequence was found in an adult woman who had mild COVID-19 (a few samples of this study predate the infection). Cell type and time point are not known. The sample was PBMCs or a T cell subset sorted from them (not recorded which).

The CDR3 DNA follows: TGTGCCAGCAGCGTAGGAGCGGGGGCCCGCGGCACAGATACGCAGTATTTT. It yields the protein CASSVGAGARGTDTQYF. The rearrangement uses TRBV9 and TRBJ2-3, with 8 nucleotides matching TRBD2. Germline assignment: CDR1 SGDLS and CDR2 YYNGEE. V gave up 0 bases and J gave up 1 base; unmatched junction bases: 7. CDR3 length: 17 residues.